A single sample gave rise to the 24 T cell receptor beta chains below, sequenced in a study of beta chain features in type 1 diabetes listed by TCRdb under 2018. Library construction relied on the immunoSEQ multiplex PCR assay. The entire isolated RNA was reverse transcribed using the High Capacity cDNA Reverse Transcription Kit, and thus expressed TCRB transcripts were sequenced. TCRdb re-hosts the immuneACCESS table, in-frame sequences only. Its copies lack some clones; in the studies checked, an unresolved V gene accounts for under half of them, and the cause for the rest is not known. For this sample there are hundreds of thousands of clones; over 13% appear just once. The ten largest make up just under 0.04% of the sample. Their cognate antigens are unknown. Study-wide findings and limitations: A moderate but significant shortening of TCRB CDR3 length was observed in type 1 diabetes patients in all four CD4+ subsets.

Input material: naive CD4+ T cells from blood. The sample's cell subset or site, from its label and the paper: true naive CD4+ T cells. The receptors derive from a man between 18 and 29 years old with type 1 diabetes.

A few counts support this clone. This rearrangement joins TRBV5-6 to TRBJ2-7; D is ambiguous. Germline CDR1 is SGHDT and CDR2 is YYEEEE. V was pared by 2 bases and J by 12 bases, with 12 bases between. The length of the CDR3 is 11 residues. CDR3 nucleotides: TGTGCCAGCAGCTTTCGCCGTGAGTTGTACTTC. Residues: CASSFRRELYF.

The chain couples TRBV5-1 to TRBJ2-3; D not resolved. CDR1 and CDR2 from the germline V gene are SGHRS and YFSETQ. The CDR3 consists of 12 residues. V was trimmed by 4 bases and J by 1 base, leaving 4 bases between them. The CDR3 region has the DNA TGCGCCAGCAGCCCACGCACAGATACGCAGTATTTT. It codes for CASSPRTDTQYF.

CDR3 nucleotide sequence: TGTGCCAGCAGCCAAATACAGGGGAAGTCCTACGAGCAGTACTTC. Translated: CASSQIQGKSYEQYF. The V gene is TRBV11-2, the J gene TRBJ2-7; 7 bases align to TRBD1. This CDR3 is built from 15 residues. Trimming at V came to 5 bases and at J to 1 base, leaving 8 bases not matched to a gene. Germline assignment: CDR1 SGHAT and CDR2 FQNNGV.

This rearrangement joins TRBV10-1 to TRBJ1-2; D ambiguous. The CDR3 spans 13 residues. Trimming took off 10 bases at V and 14 bases at J, with 26 bases between the two ends. Per the germline V gene, CDR1 is WNHNN and CDR2 is SYGVQD (reference sequence). CDR3 sequence (DNA): TGCGCCATAGGAGATTTAGGAGGCCGTCGGGAGACCTTC. Protein product: CAIGDLGGRRETF.

This clone was detected only a few times. J is TRBJ2-1 and V is TRBV28; 7 nucleotides agree with TRBD2. CDR1 and CDR2 from the germline V gene are MDHEN and SYDVKM. The CDR3 totals 15 residues. With V trimmed by 5 bases and J by 5 bases, 9 bases remained unmatched. CDR3 in amino acids: CASSLGASGDNEQFF. The DNA for the CDR3 is TGTGCCAGCAGTCTCGGTGCGAGCGGGGACAATGAGCAGTTCTTC.

This clone was found a few times. V is TRBV7-9 and J is TRBJ2-1; 7 bases are a match to TRBD2. The germline V gene encodes CDR1 SEHNR and CDR2 FQNEAQ (reference sequence). The CDR3 sequence is 15 residues long. The J segment lost 1 base and the V segment lost 10 bases, leaving 10 bases of the junction unmatched. CDR3 nucleotide sequence: TGTGCCATCGAAGGGCAGGGACTATCCTACAATGAGCAGTTCTTC. It translates to CAIEGQGLSYNEQFF.

The chain carries TRBV29-1 and TRBJ2-3; 9 nucleotides line up with TRBD1. The CDR3 consists of 14 residues. The V gene's germline CDR1 is SQVTM and CDR2 ANQGSEA. The J segment lost 0 bases and the V segment lost 8 bases, leaving 6 bases of the junction unmatched. The CDR3 is CSIGGTGSTDTQYF. The DNA of the CDR3 is TGCAGCATCGGGGGGACAGGGAGCACAGATACGCAGTATTTT.

The chain joins TRBV7-2 to TRBJ2-1; possible D gene TRBD2, 6 bases. Germline CDR1 SGHTA, CDR2 FQGNSA. This CDR3 comprises 15 residues. Trimming removed 4 bases from V and 0 bases from J, with 10 bases in between. CDR3 sequence (DNA): TGTGCCAGCAGCTCCGGGACTCCCTCCTACAATGAGCAGTTCTTC. This gives the protein CASSSGTPSYNEQFF.

As concerns this clone: The same CDR3 also results from other DNA sequences found in this sample. This sequence joins TRBV29-1 and TRBJ2-5; perhaps TRBD2 as D (6 bases). This CDR3 has 12 residues. Germline CDR1 reads SQVTM; CDR2 reads ANQGSEA. V shed 0 bases and J shed 4 bases, with 6 bases lying between them. The CDR3 protein is CSVEEGGETQYF. The DNA for the CDR3 is TGCAGCGTTGAAGAGGGGGGAGAGACCCAGTACTTC. The full variable domain, with the rest looked up from reference TRBV29-1 and TRBJ2-5, is SAVISQKPSRDICQRGTSLTIQCQVDSQVTMMFWYRQQPGQSLTLIATANQGSEATYESGFVIDKFPISRPNLTFSTLTVSNMSPEDSSIYLCSVEEGGETQYFGPGTRLLVL.

The J gene is TRBJ1-4, the V gene TRBV28; maybe TRBD1 (6 bases). Between the trimmed V and J ends, which lost 6 bases and 4 bases, there was a span of 9 bases. The CDR3 sequence is 13 residues long. Germline V CDR1 and CDR2: MDHEN, SYDVKM. The CDR3 region is CASSTGNNEKLFF. CDR3 nucleotides: TGTGCCAGCAGCACAGGGAATAATGAAAAACTGTTTTTT.

This clone has more than one count but fewer than ten. The V call is TRBV27, the J call TRBJ1-2; 9 nucleotides agree with TRBD1. The CDR3 runs 15 residues. Germline V CDR1 and CDR2: MNHEY, SMNVEV (reference sequence). V was clipped by 3 bases and J by 4 bases; unmatched bases: 6. The CDR3 coding sequence is TGTGCCAGCAGTTTTTTGGACAGGGGAATCTATGGCTACACCTTC. Its protein product is CASSFLDRGIYGYTF.

This clone has only a few counts. The rearrangement uses TRBV6-4 and TRBJ2-1; the D gene is possibly TRBD2 (6 bases). Germline CDR1 and CDR2: MRHNA and SNTAGT. V lost 2 bases and J lost 4, with 12 bases in between. The CDR3 sequence is 15 residues long. The CDR3 spells CASSDRGSAYNEQFF. The DNA for the CDR3 is TGTGCCAGCAGTGACCGGGGGAGCGCTTACAATGAGCAGTTCTTC.

The CDR3 loop is CASRGDNSYEQYF. The CDR3 DNA follows: TGTGCCAGCAGGGGGGACAACTCCTACGAGCAGTACTTC. The chain recombines TRBV11-2 with TRBJ2-7, with D perhaps matching TRBD1 (6 bases). The germline V and J ends were trimmed by 6 bases and 0 bases, with 9 bases remaining between them. The germline CDR1 and CDR2 sequences are SGHAT and FQNNGV. This CDR3 region has 13 residues.

The gene calls are TRBV7-2 and TRBJ2-2; possibly TRBD1 or TRBD2 for D (5 bases each). Germline lookup yields CDR1 SGHTA and CDR2 FQGNSA. The CDR3 is made up of 15 amino acids. The germline V and J ends were trimmed by 0 bases and 6 bases, with 11 bases remaining between them. This CDR3 is CASSLAPRGAGELFF. DNA of the CDR3: TGTGCCAGCAGCTTAGCACCGAGAGGGGCCGGGGAGCTGTTTTTT.

J is TRBJ1-2 and V is TRBV18; the match to TRBD1 covers 10 bases. Germline V gives CDR1 KGHSH, CDR2 LQKENI. V was pared by 3 bases and J by 6 bases, with 10 bases of the junction left unmatched. This CDR3 has 16 amino acids. CDR3 protein: CASSPTQTGGIDGYTF. CDR3 bases: TGTGCCAGCTCACCGACCCAGACAGGGGGCATCGATGGCTACACCTTC.

This clone has only a few counts. The chain carries TRBV28 and TRBJ1-2, with D maybe TRBD1 (5 bases). V dropped 3 bases and J dropped 2 bases, with 7 bases sitting between them. The germline V gene has CDR1 MDHEN and CDR2 SYDVKM. The CDR3 extends over 13 amino acids. The CDR3: CASSLGPNYGYTF. CDR3 coding DNA: TGTGCCAGCAGTTTGGGACCCAACTATGGCTACACCTTC.

This clone was recorded a few times. The rearrangement links TRBV2 to TRBJ1-5, with TRBD1 as a possible D gene (5 bases). This CDR3 comprises 13 residues. V lost 3 bases to trimming and J lost 10 bases, with 13 bases between them. Germline values: CDR1 SNHLY, CDR2 FYNNEI. The CDR3 DNA is TGTGCCAGCAGTGAGGACACCCCTGTCCCCCAGCATTTT. Amino acids: CASSEDTPVPQHF.

The chain couples TRBV4-1 to TRBJ1-4; maybe TRBD1 (5 bases). V was pared by 6 bases and J by 5 bases, with 19 bases between. Germline-derived CDR1 and CDR2 are MGHRA and YSYEKL. The CDR3 loop spans 16 amino acids. CDR3 sequence: CASRRRPTEGNEKLFF. As DNA, the CDR3 is TGCGCCAGCAGGAGACGCCCGACAGAGGGGAATGAAAAACTGTTTTTT.

This chain uses TRBV30 with TRBJ1-5; D gene ambiguous. Germline lookup yields CDR1 GTSNPN and CDR2 SVGIG (reference sequence). The CDR3 consists of 14 residues. V dropped 1 base and J dropped 0 bases, with 7 bases sitting between them. The CDR3 protein is CAWSAVHSNQPQHF. Written as DNA, the CDR3 is TGTGCCTGGAGTGCCGTACATAGCAATCAGCCCCAGCATTTT.

Turning to this clone: Mismatch with germline at one junction end may stem from a read error. This sequence joins TRBV18 and TRBJ2-7; no firm D call. CDR1 and CDR2 from the germline V gene are KGHSH and LQKENI. The CDR3 is 13 residues long. The CDR3 DNA sequence: TGTGCCGGCTCCAAGGAAAGCTCCTACGAGCAGTACTTC. Amino acid sequence: CAGSKESSYEQYF.

V gene TRBV6-6 combines with J gene TRBJ2-3; TRBD1 might be the D (6 bases). The germline V gene encodes CDR1 MNHNY and CDR2 SVGAGI (reference sequence). CDR3 length: 14 amino acids. V was clipped by 2 bases and J by 5 bases, with 11 bases between them. CDR3 in amino acids: CASSYEQGRDTQYF. As DNA, the CDR3 is TGTGCCAGCAGTTACGAACAGGGCAGAGATACGCAGTATTTT.

This clone has just a few counts. The same CDR3 also results from other DNA sequences found in this sample. The chain links TRBV6-5 to TRBJ2-1, with TRBD2 identical over 8 bases. The CDR3 spans 16 residues. J was trimmed by 4 bases and V by 0 bases; bases with no gene match: 5. The germline V gene has CDR1 MNHEY and CDR2 SVGAGI. The CDR3: CASSYSGLAGYNEQFF. CDR3 nucleotide sequence: TGTGCCAGCAGTTACTCGGGGCTAGCGGGTTACAATGAGCAGTTCTTC.

This clone was observed a few times. The chain links TRBV9 to TRBJ1-1; 9 bases are a match to TRBD1. The CDR3 sequence is 16 residues long. From germline, CDR1 is SGDLS and CDR2 YYNGEE. The J segment lost 5 bases and the V segment lost 0 bases, leaving 8 bases of the junction unmatched. CDR3 coding DNA: TGTGCCAGCAGCGTAGAGGGACAGGGATTCGGGACTGAAGCTTTCTTT. This gives the protein CASSVEGQGFGTEAFF.

V gene TRBV10-3 combines with J gene TRBJ1-1; D is ambiguous. With 0 bases removed from V and 1 base from J, the gap between germline ends came to 6 bases. Germline CDR1 ENHRY, CDR2 SYGVKD. This CDR3 region has 14 residues. As DNA, the CDR3 is TGTGCCATCAGTGAGTCAATACAGAACACTGAAGCTTTCTTT. It specifies CAISESIQNTEAFF.